This T cell receptor (beta chain) was sequenced for a study of blood T cell repertoires in COVID-19. Before being deemed recovered, Cohort 3 donors had two negative PCRs, clearance, or symptom resolution. Original processing notes: Reference gene primer amplification in the assay estimated nucleated cell counts. Measured with immunoSEQ multiplex PCR; TCRdb has only the in-frame clones, and not every one. D and trimming were read from the DNA, whereas the V and J calls and clone size are those reported in that table. The data contain over 120,000 clones, more than 75% of them singletons. Germline CDR1 and CDR2: SGHVS and FQNEAQ. This CDR3 contains 14 residues. V lost 5 bases and J lost 10, with 15 bases in between.

The sample taken for sequencing was PBMCs or T cells enriched from blood (not recorded which). The receptor comes from a man in his 60s who had recovered from COVID-19. The V gene is TRBV7-8, the J gene TRBJ1-6; tentatively, D is TRBD1 (6 bases). The CDR3 sequence: CASSHTGIGSPLHF. The CDR3 region has the DNA TGTGCCAGCAGCCATACAGGGATCGGATCACCCCTCCACTTT.